This TCR beta chain was sequenced during a study of PD-L1 blockade in urothelial cancer. The data were produced by immunoSEQ multiplex PCR, yet TCRdb's version contains in-frame clones alone and is incomplete. The profile shows 40,000 to 55,000 clones, 91% of them singletons. There are 15 residues in the CDR3. The germline V and J ends were trimmed by 5 bases and 1 base, with 15 bases remaining between them. Stated time point: peripheral blood 6 weeks after treatment start. The chain is built from TRBV23-1 and TRBJ2-7; the D gene is possibly TRBD1 (7 bases). Being an ORF, TRBV23-1 has a function that is uncertain. The starting material was PBMCs, obtained around atezolizumab (anti-PD-L1) treatment. This receptor was identified in a man aged 70-80 years with urothelial cancer. CDR3 in amino acids: CASSCRGEGSYEQYF. CDR3 in DNA: TGCGCCAGCAGTTGCAGGGGGGAAGGTTCCTACGAGCAGTACTTC.